This TCR beta chain was identified in a study of OX40 agonist ivuxolimab in advanced cancers. Looking at the study overall: Checkpoint inhibitors had been given previously to around 38% of patients. Points from the study as a whole: Fewer expanded clones were found on average in CD4+ than in CD8+ T cells. Expansion of clones was among the lowest in partial responders at 0.1-3.0 mg/kg. The study observed clonal expansion of CD4+ and CD8+ blood T cells by week 6 at 0.1 to 3.0 mg/kg.

To note about this clone: What it binds is unknown.

The repertoire was sequenced with immunoSEQ multiplex PCR; TCRdb's copy has only in-frame clones and lacks some. This table has approximately 69,000 clones, 70% to 90% appearing once. The sequencing used CD4+ or CD8+ T cells sorted from blood, collected in a trial of the OX40 agonist ivuxolimab. This clonotype was sampled from an adult with an advanced solid tumor such as melanoma, head and neck, liver or kidney cancer.

CDR3 nucleotide sequence: TGTGCCAGTACCACGATACGAGGGGGCGCGATGAACACTGAAGCTTTCTTT. Amino acid sequence: CASTTIRGGAMNTEAFF. The J gene is TRBJ1-1, the V gene TRBV19; 7 bases are a match to TRBD1. From germline, CDR1 is LNHDA and CDR2 SQIVND (reference sequence). The CDR3 is 17 residues long. V lost 7 bases to trimming and J lost 0 bases; unmatched junction nucleotides: 14.